One sample yielded the 6 T cell receptor beta chains listed below, sequenced in a study of radiotherapy plus CTLA-4 blockade in lung cancer. Libraries were prepared by immunoSEQ multiplex PCR; TCRdb keeps only in-frame clonotypes and omits some of them. The sample records tens of thousands of clones, around nine tenths being singletons. The sample here was peripheral blood, taken from a patient treated with radiotherapy plus ipilimumab. The receptors stem from a human donor with non-small cell lung cancer who had stable disease on radiotherapy plus ipilimumab.

V gene TRBV27 combines with J gene TRBJ2-7; no clear D. CDR3 length: 14 residues. Per germline, CDR1 MNHEY and CDR2 SMNVEV (reference sequence). The ends were cut back, 7 bases at V and 2 bases at J, with 15 bases in the middle. CDR3 sequence reads: CASTRIADAYEQYF. CDR3 nucleotides: TGTGCCAGCACCAGGATAGCAGACGCCTACGAGCAGTACTTC.

The chain joins TRBV6-1 to TRBJ1-2, with D maybe TRBD1 (6 bases). Germline V lookup: CDR1 MNHNS, CDR2 SASEGT. V gave up 8 bases and J gave up 0 bases, with 16 bases separating them. The CDR3 runs 15 residues. CDR3 protein: CASRGDRTANYGYTF. The CDR3 coding sequence is TGTGCCAGCCGGGGTGATAGGACAGCTAACTATGGCTACACCTTC.

The chain recombines TRBV9 with TRBJ2-7; 9 positions agree with TRBD2. The V and J ends lost 0 bases and 7 bases, in that order; junction bases with no gene match: 8. Germline values: CDR1 SGDLS, CDR2 YYNGEE. CDR3 length: 15 residues. CDR3 sequence: CASSVGASGAGEQYF. Written as DNA, the CDR3 is TGTGCCAGCAGCGTAGGGGCTAGCGGGGCGGGGGAGCAGTACTTC.

V is TRBV7-9 and J is TRBJ2-7; 8 nucleotides match TRBD1. Germline CDR1 and CDR2: SEHNR and FQNEAQ (reference sequence). J gave up 3 bases and V 3 bases, and 1 base lay outside the gene matches. This CDR3 spans 13 amino acids. CDR3 in amino acids: CASSFTGGYEQYF. The CDR3 DNA reads as TGTGCCAGCAGCTTTACAGGGGGCTACGAGCAGTACTTC.

This clone was observed a handful of times. This chain joins TRBV6-6 and TRBJ1-6; D is uncertain. The CDR3 is 14 residues long. Germline loops: CDR1 MNHNY, CDR2 SVGAGI (reference sequence). Between the trimmed V and J ends, which lost 2 bases and 8 bases, there was a span of 10 bases. As DNA, the CDR3 is TGTGCCAGCAGTTACAAGGCGGGTGATTCACCCCTCCACTTT. This sequence encodes CASSYKAGDSPLHF.

This sequence joins TRBV11-2 and TRBJ2-7; D unresolved. In germline, CDR1 is SGHAT, CDR2 FQNNGV. V was cut by 3 bases and J by 0 bases, with 15 bases left in between. The CDR3 is 16 amino acids. CDR3 protein: CASSFSFRRSSYEQYF. In DNA, the CDR3 is TGTGCCAGCAGCTTCTCTTTCAGGCGAAGCTCCTACGAGCAGTACTTC. Together with reference TRBV11-2 and TRBJ2-7, the CDR3 gives the full variable domain: EAGVAQSPRYKIIEKRQSVAFWCNPISGHATLYWYQQILGQGPKLLIQFQNNGVVDDSQLPKDRFSAERLKGVDSTLKIQPAKLEDSAVYLCASSFSFRRSSYEQYFGPGTRLTVT.